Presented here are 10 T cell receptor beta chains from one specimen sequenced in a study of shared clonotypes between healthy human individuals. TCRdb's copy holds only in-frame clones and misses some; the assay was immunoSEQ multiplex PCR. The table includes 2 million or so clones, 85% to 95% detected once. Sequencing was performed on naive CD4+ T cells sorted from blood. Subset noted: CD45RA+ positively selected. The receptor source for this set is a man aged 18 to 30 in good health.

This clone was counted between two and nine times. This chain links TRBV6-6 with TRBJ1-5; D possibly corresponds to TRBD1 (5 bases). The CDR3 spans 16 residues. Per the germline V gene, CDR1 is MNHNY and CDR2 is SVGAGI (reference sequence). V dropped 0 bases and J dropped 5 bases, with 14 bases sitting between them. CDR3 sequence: CASSYSPEEGYQPQHF. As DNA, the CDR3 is TGTGCCAGCAGTTACTCCCCTGAGGAGGGGTATCAGCCCCAGCATTTT.

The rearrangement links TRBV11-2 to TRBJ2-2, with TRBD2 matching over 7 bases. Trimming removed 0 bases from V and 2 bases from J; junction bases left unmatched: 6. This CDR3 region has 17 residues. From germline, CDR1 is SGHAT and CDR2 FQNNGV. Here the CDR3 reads CASSLDSRLANTGELFF. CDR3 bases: TGTGCCAGCAGCTTAGACTCGCGACTAGCTAACACCGGGGAGCTGTTTTTT.

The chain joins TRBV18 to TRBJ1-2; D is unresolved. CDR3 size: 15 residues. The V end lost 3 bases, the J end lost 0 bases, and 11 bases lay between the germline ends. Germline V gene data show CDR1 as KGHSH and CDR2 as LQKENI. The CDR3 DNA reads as TGTGCCAGCTCACCTCTTCCATCCTCTAACTATGGCTACACCTTC. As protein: CASSPLPSSNYGYTF. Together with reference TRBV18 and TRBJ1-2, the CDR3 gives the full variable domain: NAGVMQNPRHLVRRRGQEARLRCSPMKGHSHVYWYRQLPEEGLKFMVYLQKENIIDESGMPKERFSAEFPKEGPSILRIQQVVRGDSAAYFCASSPLPSSNYGYTFGSGTRLTVV.

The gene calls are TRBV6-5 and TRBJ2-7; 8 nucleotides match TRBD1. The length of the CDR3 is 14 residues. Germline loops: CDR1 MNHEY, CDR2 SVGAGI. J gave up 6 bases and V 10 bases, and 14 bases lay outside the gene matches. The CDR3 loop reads CATQRTGLEREQYF. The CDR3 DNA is TGTGCCACTCAACGGACAGGGCTGGAACGCGAGCAGTACTTC.

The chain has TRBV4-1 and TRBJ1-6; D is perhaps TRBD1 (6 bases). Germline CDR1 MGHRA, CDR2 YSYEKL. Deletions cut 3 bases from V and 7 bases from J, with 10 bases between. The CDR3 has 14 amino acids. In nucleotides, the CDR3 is TGCGCCAGCAGCCAGCCCACAGGGAATTCACCCCTCCACTTT. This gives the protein CASSQPTGNSPLHF.

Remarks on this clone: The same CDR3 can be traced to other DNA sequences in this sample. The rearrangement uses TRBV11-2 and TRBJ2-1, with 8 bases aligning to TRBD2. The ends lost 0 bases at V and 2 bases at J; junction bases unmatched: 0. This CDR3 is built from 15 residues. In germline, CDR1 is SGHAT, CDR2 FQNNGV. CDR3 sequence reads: CASSLEGLAYNEQFF. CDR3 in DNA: TGTGCCAGCAGCTTAGAGGGACTAGCCTACAATGAGCAGTTCTTC.

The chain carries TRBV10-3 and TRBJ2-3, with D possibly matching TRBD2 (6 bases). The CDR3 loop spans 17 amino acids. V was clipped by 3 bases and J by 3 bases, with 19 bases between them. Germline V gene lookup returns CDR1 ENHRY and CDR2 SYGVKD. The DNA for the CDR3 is TGTGCCATCAGTGAACGGGCGCGGGGTCCGGGAACAGATACGCAGTATTTT. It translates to CAISERARGPGTDTQYF.

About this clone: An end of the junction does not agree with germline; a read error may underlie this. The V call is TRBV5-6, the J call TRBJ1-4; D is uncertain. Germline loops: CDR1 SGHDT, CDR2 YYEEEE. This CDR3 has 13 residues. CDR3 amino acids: CASSLDLTEKLFF. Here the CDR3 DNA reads TGTGCCAGCAGTTTGGACCTAACTGAAAAACTGTTTTTT.

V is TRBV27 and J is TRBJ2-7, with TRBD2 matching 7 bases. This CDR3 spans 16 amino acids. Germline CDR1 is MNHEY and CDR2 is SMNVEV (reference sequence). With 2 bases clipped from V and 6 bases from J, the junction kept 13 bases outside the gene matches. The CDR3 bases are TGTGCCAGCAGTTTAAGGAGCACGGGACTAAGGGGCGAGCAGTACTTC. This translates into CASSLRSTGLRGEQYF.

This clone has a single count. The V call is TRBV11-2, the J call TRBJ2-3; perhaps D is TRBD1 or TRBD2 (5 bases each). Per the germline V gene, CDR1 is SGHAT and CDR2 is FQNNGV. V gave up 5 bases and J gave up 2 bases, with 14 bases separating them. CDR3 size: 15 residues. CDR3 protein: CASSPSGRLTDTQYF. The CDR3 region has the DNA TGTGCCAGCAGCCCCTCGGGACGGCTCACAGATACGCAGTATTTT.